The sequence of this T cell receptor (beta chain) was determined in a study of cytomegalovirus exposure and HLA in healthy donors. Study-wide results and caveats: Most CMV-associated TCR beta chains appeared HLA-restricted in a later analysis.

Germline assignment: CDR1 LNHNV and CDR2 YYDKDF (reference sequence). This CDR3 has 14 residues. The ends were cut back, 0 bases at V and 4 bases at J, with 7 bases in the middle. This clone was picked up a small number of times. As yet, its antigen is unknown. CMV serostatus data were not documented for this donor. The primer mix had 60 Vbeta and 13 Jbeta primers. TCRdb keeps only in-frame clones here, not all; method: immunoSEQ multiplex PCR. Counted here are 100,000 to 150,000 clones, around 73% occurring once; the ten biggest clones make up approximately 2.9%. This sequence was found in a human donor in good health. The specimen sequenced was PBMCs. The chain employs TRBV15 and TRBJ2-4, with D unresolved. CDR3 in amino acids: CATSRDVGKNIQYF. DNA of the CDR3: TGTGCCACCAGCAGAGATGTCGGGAAAAACATTCAGTACTTC.